This T cell receptor (beta chain) was obtained from a study of OX40 agonist ivuxolimab in advanced cancers. Clones were read by immunoSEQ multiplex PCR, and TCRdb kept only the in-frame ones, dropping some. The table includes 15,000 or so clones, around 90% detected once. The CDR3 extends over 15 amino acids. The germline CDR1 and CDR2 sequences are SGHTA and FQGNSA. As concerns this clone: At one of its ends the junction is not consistent with the germline gene, which may arise from a read error.

The chain links TRBV7-2 to TRBJ1-3; possibly TRBD1 for D (5 bases). Sequenced material: CD4+ or CD8+ T cells sorted from blood, taken in a trial of the OX40 agonist ivuxolimab. The sequence derives from an adult with an advanced solid tumor such as melanoma, head and neck, liver or kidney cancer. This chain's CDR3 is CASSQGRVTGNTIYF. Written as DNA, the CDR3 is TGCGCCAGCAGCCAGGGCAGGGTAACTGGAAACACCATATATTTT. The full variable domain, rest sourced from reference TRBV7-2 and TRBJ1-3, is GAGVSQSPSNKVTEKGKDVELRCDPISGHTALYWYRQSLGQGLEFLIYFQGNSAPDKSGLPSDRFSAERTGGSVSTLTIQRTQQEDSAVYLCASSQGRVTGNTIYFGEGSWLTVV.